The 5 T cell receptor beta chains in this list originate from one sample, sequenced in a study of blood T cell repertoires in COVID-19. TCRdb's table, derived via immunoSEQ multiplex PCR, lists solely in-frame clones and lacks some. The table includes around 23,000 clones, roughly 87% detected once. The sequenced material came from peripheral blood. The origin of the receptors is a man aged 50-60 years with active COVID-19.

V and J are TRBV5-4 and TRBJ1-4; TRBD1 matches at 8 bases. V was pared by 5 bases and J by 8 bases, with 8 bases of the junction left unmatched. The germline CDR1 and CDR2 sequences are SGHNT and YYREEE (reference sequence). The CDR3 extends over 14 amino acids. For the CDR3, the DNA is TGTGCCAGCAGTTCCAGGGGGCGGCGGGAAAAACTGTTTTTT. Translating gives CASSSRGRREKLFF. Drawing the rest from reference TRBV5-4 and TRBJ1-4, the complete variable domain is ETGVTQSPTHLIKTRGQQVTLRCSSQSGHNTVSWYQQALGQGPQFIFQYYREEENGRGNFPPRFSGLQFPNYSSELNVNALELDDSALYLCASSSRGRREKLFFGSGTQLSVL.

The chain joins TRBV11-2 to TRBJ2-1; 11 positions match TRBD2. The CDR3 spans 17 residues. Germline values: CDR1 SGHAT, CDR2 FQNNGV. Germline trimming cut 0 bases from V and 7 bases from J; bases unmatched to any gene: 8. The CDR3 reads CASSLDIFSGRVNEQFF. The CDR3 DNA is TGTGCCAGCAGCTTAGATATCTTTAGCGGGAGGGTAAATGAGCAGTTCTTC.

This chain links TRBV18 with TRBJ1-4; 8 bases agree with TRBD1. The CDR3 spans 17 residues. The germline V gene encodes CDR1 KGHSH and CDR2 LQKENI. The V gene end was trimmed by 3 bases and the J gene end by 3 bases; junction bases not matched to a gene: 9. For the CDR3, the DNA is TGTGCCAGCTCACCGACGACAGGGGTAGGATCTAATGAAAAACTGTTTTTT. Translation: CASSPTTGVGSNEKLFF.

The chain uses TRBV11-3 and TRBJ2-2, with TRBD2 matching 11 bases. There are 15 residues in the CDR3. The V and J ends lost 4 bases and 7 bases, in that order; junction bases with no gene match: 5. Germline values: CDR1 SGHNT, CDR2 YENEEA. In DNA, the CDR3 is TGTGCCAGCAGCTCTTCCGGGACTAGCGGCGGGGAGCTGTTTTTT. Translating gives CASSSSGTSGGELFF.

This clone was detected only a few times. The genes are TRBV24-1 and TRBJ2-1, with 9 bases lining up with TRBD1. The CDR3 extends over 16 amino acids. Germline CDR1 KGHDR, CDR2 SFDVKD. The V and J ends lost 4 bases and 6 bases, in that order; junction bases with no gene match: 9. CDR3: CATSEPGQGSINEQFF. In DNA form, the CDR3 reads TGTGCCACCAGTGAGCCTGGACAGGGGTCAATCAATGAGCAGTTCTTC.